This T cell receptor (beta chain) was captured by sequencing in a study of T cells in Graves' hyperthyroidism and ophthalmopathy. There were TCR beta CDR3 regions amplified from RNA transcripts. The primer set for the first-round RT-PCR of the TCR CDR3 was HTBI. TCRdb analysed the multiplex PCR reads with MiXCR anew, one entry per CDR3 protein. Among hundreds of thousands of distinct CDR3 sequences listed, 14% were seen once. There are many counts of this clonotype. The antigen remains unidentified. The study's findings and limits: Ophthalmopathy was separated from stable hyperthyroidism by a 13 V-J model. Most clonotypes expanded in thyroid above 0.001 were likewise present in blood.

V lost 3 bases and J 4 bases, leaving 12 bases between the germline ends. The CDR3 is 14 residues long. The germline V gene has CDR1 LNHDA and CDR2 SQIVND (reference sequence). The chain has TRBV19 and TRBJ1-1; D is undetermined. This clonotype originated in a woman between 40 and 55 years old with Graves' hyperthyroidism. Material for sequencing was blood. The CDR3 spells CASSMNSESTEAFF. CDR3 DNA: TGTGCCAGTAGTATGAACAGCGAGAGCACTGAAGCTTTCTTT.